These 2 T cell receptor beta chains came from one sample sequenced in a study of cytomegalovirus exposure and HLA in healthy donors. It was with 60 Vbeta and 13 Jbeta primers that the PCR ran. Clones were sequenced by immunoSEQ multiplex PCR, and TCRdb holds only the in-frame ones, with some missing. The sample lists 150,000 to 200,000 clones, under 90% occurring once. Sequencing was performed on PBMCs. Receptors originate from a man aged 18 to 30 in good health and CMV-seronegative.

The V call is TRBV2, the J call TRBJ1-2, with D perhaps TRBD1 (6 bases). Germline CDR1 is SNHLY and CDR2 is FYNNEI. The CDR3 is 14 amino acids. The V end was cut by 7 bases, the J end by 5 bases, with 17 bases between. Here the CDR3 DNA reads TGTGCCAGCATTAGAATCGGGACAACATATGGCTACACCTTC. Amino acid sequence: CASIRIGTTYGYTF.

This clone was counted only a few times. CDR3 protein: CASSTGQGNTGELFF. The CDR3 DNA reads as TGTGCCAGCAGCACAGGACAGGGGAACACCGGGGAGCTGTTTTTT. The chain links TRBV5-4 to TRBJ2-2, with 8 bases lining up with TRBD1. Germline V gene data show CDR1 as SGHNT and CDR2 as YYREEE (reference sequence). V was pared by 4 bases and J by 1 base, with 3 bases of the junction left unmatched. The CDR3 length is 15 residues.